The clone carrying this T cell receptor beta chain was recorded a few times. Its antigen is not known. The V gene end was trimmed by 7 bases and the J gene end by 0 bases; junction bases not matched to a gene: 11. The germline gives CDR1 MDHEN, CDR2 SYDVKM. CDR3 length: 16 residues. This entry comes from a study of T cell responses to AZD1222 COVID-19 vaccine. Regarding the study as a whole: A rise in Spike-specific TCR breadth and depth followed two AZD1222 doses.

Only in-frame clones appear in the TCRdb table, and some are missing; sequencing was by immunoSEQ multiplex PCR. The repertoire holds about 97,000 clones, with over 75% as singletons. This receptor was identified in an adult who received the AZD1222 COVID-19 vaccine. The V gene is TRBV28, the J gene TRBJ2-7; 8 nucleotides align to TRBD2. The specimen was peripheral blood, collected 28 days after the second AZD1222 dose. The CDR3 DNA reads TGTGCCAGCACCACAGCCGGGAGGGCCAGCTCCTACGAGCAGTACTTC. Protein: CASTTAGRASSYEQYF.